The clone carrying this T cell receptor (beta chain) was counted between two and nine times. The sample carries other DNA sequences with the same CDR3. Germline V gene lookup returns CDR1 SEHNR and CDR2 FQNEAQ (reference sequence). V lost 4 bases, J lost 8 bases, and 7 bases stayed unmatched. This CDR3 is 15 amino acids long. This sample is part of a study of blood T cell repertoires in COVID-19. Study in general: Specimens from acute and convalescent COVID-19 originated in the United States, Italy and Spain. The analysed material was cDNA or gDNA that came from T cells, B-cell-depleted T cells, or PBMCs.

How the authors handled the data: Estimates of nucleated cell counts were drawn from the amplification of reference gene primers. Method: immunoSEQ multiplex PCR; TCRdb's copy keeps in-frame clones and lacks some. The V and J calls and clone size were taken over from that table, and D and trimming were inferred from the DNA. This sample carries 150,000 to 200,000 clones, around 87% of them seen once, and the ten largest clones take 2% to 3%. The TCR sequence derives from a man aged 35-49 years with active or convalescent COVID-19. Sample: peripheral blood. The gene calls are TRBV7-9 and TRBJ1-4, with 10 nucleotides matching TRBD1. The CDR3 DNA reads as TGTGCCAGCAGCTCCCGGGACAGGGGAAGCGAAAAACTGTTTTTT. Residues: CASSSRDRGSEKLFF.